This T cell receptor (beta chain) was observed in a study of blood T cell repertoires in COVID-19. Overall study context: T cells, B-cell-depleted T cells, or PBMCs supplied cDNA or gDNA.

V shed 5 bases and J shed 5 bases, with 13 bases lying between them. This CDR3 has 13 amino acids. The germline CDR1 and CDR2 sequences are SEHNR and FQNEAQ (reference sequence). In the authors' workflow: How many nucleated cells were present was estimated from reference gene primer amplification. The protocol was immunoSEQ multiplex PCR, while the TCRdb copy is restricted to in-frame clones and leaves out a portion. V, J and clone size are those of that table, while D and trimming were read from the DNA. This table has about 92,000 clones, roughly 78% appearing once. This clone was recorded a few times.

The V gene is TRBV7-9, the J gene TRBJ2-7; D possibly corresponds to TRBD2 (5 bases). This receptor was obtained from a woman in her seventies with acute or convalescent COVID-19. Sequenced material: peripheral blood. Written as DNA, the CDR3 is TGTGCCAGCAGCCCTCCGACTAACCACGAGCAGTACTTC. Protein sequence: CASSPPTNHEQYF.